The 20 T cell receptor beta chains below were found in one sample sequenced in a study of regulatory T cells in long-lasting Graves disease. The time point is: persistent/refractory GD, antithyroid drugs over 5 years with positive TRAb. RNA extracted from PBMCs served as the sequencing template. According to the study, TCR beta libraries were built with iRepertoire HTBI primers and CDR3-region Arm-PCR. TCRdb recomputed calls from the multiplex PCR reads with MiXCR, one row per CDR3 protein. This table holds approximately 380,000 distinct CDR3 sequences, around 21% found once. The sample consisted of peripheral blood mononuclear cells (PBMCs), taken when the disease was refractory, from a patient treated with antithyroid drugs. The receptors here all came from a female donor with Graves disease.

This clonotype was seen a few times. V is TRBV20-1 and J is TRBJ1-2; D not resolved. CDR3 length equals 14 residues. V was clipped by 6 bases and J by 5 bases, with 19 bases between them. CDR1 is DFQATT and CDR2 is SNEGSKA in the germline V gene (reference sequence). In DNA, the CDR3 is TGCAGTGCGGAAATCAGAGGGCCTGTGTATGGCTACACCTTC. This encodes CSAEIRGPVYGYTF.

This clonotype came up many times. The rearrangement uses TRBV12-5 and TRBJ1-2; 7 nucleotides line up with TRBD1. CDR1 and CDR2 from the germline V gene are LGHNT and FRNRAP. This CDR3 is built from 14 residues. The V gene end was trimmed by 4 bases and the J gene end by 6 bases; junction bases not matched to a gene: 8. CDR3 loop: CASGSQGREDGYTF. CDR3 in DNA: TGTGCTAGTGGTTCACAGGGGCGGGAAGATGGCTACACCTTC.

This clonotype was counted many times. V and J are TRBV7-9 and TRBJ2-7; D unclear. The CDR3 extends over 12 amino acids. Germline CDR1 reads SEHNR; CDR2 reads FQNEAQ (reference sequence). With 6 bases removed from V and 10 bases from J, the gap between germline ends came to 16 bases. The CDR3 loop is CASSTISWEQYF. DNA for the CDR3: TGTGCCAGCAGTACGATCAGTTGGGAACAGTACTTC.

Many counts were recorded for this clonotype. The chain employs TRBV10-3 and TRBJ2-5, with TRBD2 identical over 8 bases. This CDR3 has 15 amino acids. The trim removed 3 bases at V and 4 bases at J, leaving 7 bases unmatched. Germline CDR1 reads ENHRY; CDR2 reads SYGVKD. Written as DNA, the CDR3 is TGTGCCATCAGTGATCCCGGGACTAGTGGAGAGACCCAGTACTTC. Translating it yields CAISDPGTSGETQYF.

The V and J genes are TRBV30 and TRBJ2-7, with unresolved D. Germline loops: CDR1 GTSNPN, CDR2 SVGIG (reference sequence). With 4 bases removed from V and 2 bases from J, the gap between germline ends came to 6 bases. This CDR3 is built from 11 residues. CDR3 amino acids: CAWKRTYEQYF. The CDR3 DNA is TGTGCCTGGAAAAGGACCTACGAGCAGTACTTC.

This clonotype came up many times. The chain carries TRBV30 and TRBJ2-7; TRBD1 might be the D (6 bases). Trimming shortened V by 2 bases and J by 0 bases, and 8 bases separated the two germline ends. Germline V lookup: CDR1 GTSNPN, CDR2 SVGIG (reference sequence). The CDR3 length is 13 residues. DNA of the CDR3: TGTGCCTGGAGTACAGGGATCTCCTACGAGCAGTACTTC. Its translation is CAWSTGISYEQYF.

Note on this clonotype: A much larger clone sits a single nucleotide away, making a read error possible. The chain has TRBV7-8 and TRBJ2-7; 9 nucleotides agree with TRBD2. Trimming at V came to 6 bases and at J to 0 bases, leaving 6 bases not matched to a gene. CDR1 and CDR2 (germline): SGHVS, FQNEAQ. The CDR3 totals 15 residues. The CDR3 coding sequence is TGTGCCAGCAGTAGGGCACTAGCGGGCTCCTACGAGCAGTACTTC. Translation: CASSRALAGSYEQYF. The complete variable domain, with remaining parts taken from reference TRBV7-8 and TRBJ2-7, reads GAGVSQSPRYKVAKRGQDVALRCDPISGHVSLFWYQQALGQGPEFLTYFQNEAQLDKSGLPSDRFFAERPEGSVSTLKIQRTQQEDSAVYLCASSRALAGSYEQYFGPGTRLTVT.

This clonotype appeared many times. The chain combines TRBV28 with TRBJ2-5; 8 bases map to TRBD1. The CDR3 totals 14 residues. Germline CDR1 is MDHEN and CDR2 is SYDVKM. V lost 6 bases to trimming and J lost 5 bases; unmatched junction nucleotides: 8. The CDR3 reads CASSPTGAGETQYF. The CDR3, as DNA: TGTGCCAGCAGCCCGACAGGGGCCGGGGAGACCCAGTACTTC.

The CDR3: CASSYGSLYGYTF. In DNA form, the CDR3 reads TGTGCCAGCAGTTACGGCAGCCTCTATGGCTACACCTTC. The chain joins TRBV6-5 to TRBJ1-2; D unclear. The CDR3 has 13 residues. Germline V CDR1 and CDR2: MNHEY, SVGAGI. V was pared by 2 bases and J by 4 bases, with 8 bases between.

The sample holds a few counts of this clonotype. The chain carries TRBV29-1 and TRBJ2-1; D is perhaps TRBD1 (6 bases). The CDR3 has 14 residues. Trimming cost V 7 bases and J 8 bases, with 21 bases left between them. Germline V gene lookup returns CDR1 SQVTM and CDR2 ANQGSEA. CDR3 nucleotide sequence: TGCAGCGGTGGGAAAGGGGGTCCGGGTCATGAGCAGTTCTTC. Translating gives CSGGKGGPGHEQFF.

This clonotype has only one observation. The chain carries TRBV6-1 and TRBJ2-7, with D possibly matching TRBD1 (5 bases). The CDR3 runs 14 residues. CDR1 and CDR2 (germline): MNHNS, SASEGT. V was pared by 5 bases and J by 0 bases, with 11 bases between. Here the CDR3 DNA reads TGTGCCAGCAGTACCCGCAGGGACTCCTACGAGCAGTACTTC. Its protein is CASSTRRDSYEQYF.

In its sample, this clonotype was seen many times. This rearrangement joins TRBV20-1 to TRBJ1-2; a possible D gene is TRBD1 (5 bases). The CDR3 has 14 amino acids. CDR1 is DFQATT and CDR2 is SNEGSKA in the germline V gene (reference sequence). V shed 6 bases and J shed 5 bases, with 19 bases lying between them. DNA for the CDR3: TGCAGTGCAGGGACCGGGACGGAGGGTTATGGCTACACCTTC. As protein: CSAGTGTEGYGYTF.

This clonotype was detected ten times or more. J is TRBJ1-5 and V is TRBV7-2; D remains unclear. CDR1 and CDR2 (germline): SGHTA, FQGNSA. Deletions cut 5 bases from V and 0 bases from J, with 11 bases between. CDR3 length: 15 amino acids. The CDR3 sequence is CASSRDWGSNQPQHF. CDR3 in DNA: TGTGCCAGCAGCCGAGATTGGGGTAGCAATCAGCCCCAGCATTTT.

In its sample, this clonotype was seen a few times. A read error may produce the germline difference seen at one junction end. The chain links TRBV20-1 to TRBJ1-6; no definite D call. This CDR3 spans 14 amino acids. Looked up from germline, CDR1 is DFQATT and CDR2 is SNEGSKA (reference sequence). The CDR3 is CSAKSPSDNSPLHF. The CDR3 coding sequence is TGCAGTGCTAAATCCCCCTCCGATAATTCACCCCTCCACTTT.

This clonotype has ten or more counts. The chain joins TRBV28 to TRBJ2-7; tentative D call: TRBD1 (6 bases). V shed 3 bases and J shed 4 bases, with 13 bases lying between them. The CDR3 length is 14 residues. Germline V gene lookup returns CDR1 MDHEN and CDR2 SYDVKM. The CDR3 protein is CASSFPQGRYEQYF. The CDR3 region has the DNA TGTGCCAGCAGTTTTCCGCAGGGGCGGTACGAGCAGTACTTC.

In this sample, this clonotype turned up many times. The V and J genes are TRBV6-5 and TRBJ2-7; TRBD2 aligns across 10 bases. Germline values: CDR1 MNHEY, CDR2 SVGAGI. This CDR3 spans 17 amino acids. V dropped 4 bases and J dropped 3; count of bases not matched to a gene: 12. Written as DNA, the CDR3 is TGTGCCAGCAGTTCTACACCGGGACTAGCGTTCAGCTACGAGCAGTACTTC. Translated: CASSSTPGLAFSYEQYF.

The table lists this clonotype with many counts. The CDR3 nucleotides read TGTGCCTGGTCGGGACAGGGGTGGAATGGCTACACCTTC. Encoded protein: CAWSGQGWNGYTF. J is TRBJ1-2 and V is TRBV30; TRBD1 matches 10 bases. This CDR3 contains 13 residues. Trimming cost V 5 bases and J 6 bases; bases outside gene matches: 6. Looked up from germline, CDR1 is GTSNPN and CDR2 is SVGIG (reference sequence). Full variable domain (outside the CDR3, taken from reference TRBV30 and TRBJ1-2): SQTIHQWPATLVQPVGSPLSLECTVEGTSNPNLYWYRQAAGRGLQLLFYSVGIGQISSEVPQNLSASRPQDRQFILSSKKLLLSDSGFYLCAWSGQGWNGYTFGSGTRLTVV.

Worth noting for this clonotype: A much larger clone lies one base from this, so it may be a read error. V usage is TRBV19 and J usage is TRBJ1-1; TRBD1 matches 9 bases. CDR1 and CDR2 from the germline V gene are LNHDA and SQIVND (reference sequence). The CDR3 consists of 14 residues. The CDR3 here is CASRPGTGNAEAFF. The CDR3 region has the DNA TGTGCCAGTAGACCGGGGACAGGGAACGCTGAAGCTTTCTTT.

The V call is TRBV12-5, the J call TRBJ1-4, with a weak D call TRBD1 (5 bases). CDR3 length equals 13 residues. The V end was cut by 4 bases, the J end by 7 bases, with 10 bases between. The germline V gene has CDR1 LGHNT and CDR2 FRNRAP. The CDR3 protein is CASGWGVGEKLFF. CDR3 nucleotide sequence: TGTGCTAGTGGTTGGGGGGTCGGTGAAAAACTGTTTTTT.

At least ten counts were recorded for this clonotype. The chain combines TRBV7-2 with TRBJ2-6; no clear D. There are 15 residues in the CDR3. Germline loops: CDR1 SGHTA, CDR2 FQGNSA. Deletions cut 7 bases from V and 7 bases from J, with 17 bases between. For the CDR3, the DNA is TGTGCCAGCACCATAAGAGGTCCTGCAGCCAACGTCCTGACTTTC. Its protein is CASTIRGPAANVLTF.